This TCR beta chain was sequenced during a study of CD8+CD57+ T cells in acquired aplastic anemia. Across the study: On average, sorted CD4+ and CD8+ cells gave 3 to 4 ug of DNA. General study points: Sharing between patients and controls was observed for twenty-nine CD8+ CDR3 sequences. Patients were compared with controls for CD8+ Simpson's diversity, and no significant difference emerged.

Notes on this clonotype: Antigen specificity is unknown.

The template used for profiling TCR beta VDJ and CDR3 was genomic DNA. TCRdb analysed the reads with MiXCR anew, one entry per CDR3 protein. The repertoire consists of about 130,000 distinct CDR3 sequences, with around 48% occurring once and the leading ten covering 2.5%. CDR3 length equals 20 residues. Germline lookup yields CDR1 SGHAT and CDR2 FQDESV (reference sequence). V lost 5 bases and J lost 4; bases outside the gene matches: 15. This receptor was identified in a human donor in good health, serving as a control. The rearrangement joins TRBV11-1 to TRBJ2-1; 15 bases map to TRBD2. The sequencing input was sorted CD4+, CD8+, or CD8+CD57+ T cells (not recorded which) from PBMCs. CDR3 DNA sequence: TGTGCCAGCAGCGACCGGACTAGCGGGAGGGCCCCGGGTACTTACAATGAGCAGTTCTTC. This sequence encodes CASSDRTSGRAPGTYNEQFF.